Listed here are 8 T cell receptor beta chains from one sample, sequenced in a study of blood T cell repertoires in COVID-19. Produced via immunoSEQ multiplex PCR; TCRdb's table is partial and in-frame only. The sample lists roughly 120,000 clones; roughly 80% were seen once. The sample taken for sequencing was peripheral blood. These TCRs come from a woman aged 55-69 years with acute or convalescent COVID-19.

This sequence joins TRBV5-1 and TRBJ1-6, with 11 bases that match TRBD1. Germline V gives CDR1 SGHRS, CDR2 YFSETQ. J lost 11 bases, V lost 0 bases, and 4 bases had no gene match. The CDR3 has 15 amino acids. The CDR3 bases are TGCGCCAGCAGCTTGGCGGGGACAGGGGGAACACCCCTCCACTTT. Its protein product is CASSLAGTGGTPLHF.

This chain's CDR3 is CASRMDRPYSNQPQHF. CDR3 DNA: TGTGCCTCTAGAATGGACAGACCTTATAGCAATCAGCCCCAGCATTTT. The chain recombines TRBV19 with TRBJ1-5; a weak D match, TRBD1 (6 bases). Trimming shortened V by 11 bases and J by 0 bases, and 20 bases separated the two germline ends. The CDR3 sequence is 16 residues long. CDR1 is LNHDA and CDR2 is SQIVND in the germline V gene (reference sequence).

The chain combines TRBV30 with TRBJ2-6, with 8 bases lining up with TRBD2. Losses at the gene ends were 8 bases for V and 1 base for J; bases not matched to a gene: 10. CDR1 and CDR2 from the germline V gene are GTSNPN and SVGIG (reference sequence). The CDR3 covers 16 residues. The CDR3 DNA follows: TGTGCCGGCTCTAGCGGGTTACGATCTGGGGCCAACGTCCTGACTTTC. Translating gives CAGSSGLRSGANVLTF.

This clone was seen a few times. This chain uses TRBV27 with TRBJ2-5; the match to TRBD1 covers 9 bases. The ends lost 6 bases at V and 2 bases at J; junction bases unmatched: 4. In germline, CDR1 is MNHEY, CDR2 SMNVEV (reference sequence). This CDR3 has 14 residues. The DNA for the CDR3 is TGTGCCAGCAGGATGGGACAGGGTCAAGAGACCCAGTACTTC. This sequence encodes CASRMGQGQETQYF.

This chain links TRBV2 with TRBJ1-5; 10 nucleotides line up with TRBD1. The V segment lost 6 bases and the J segment 7 bases; nucleotides outside the gene matches: 3. CDR3 length: 13 residues. The germline V gene has CDR1 SNHLY and CDR2 FYNNEI. CDR3 sequence reads: CASRGQGLQPQHF. For the CDR3, the DNA is TGTGCCAGCAGGGGACAGGGGTTACAGCCCCAGCATTTT.

The chain combines TRBV4-1 with TRBJ2-7, with D possibly matching TRBD2 (5 bases). V shed 6 bases and J shed 6 bases, with 15 bases lying between them. Germline V lookup: CDR1 MGHRA, CDR2 YSYEKL. The CDR3 covers 13 residues. CDR3 protein: CASSSGRGGEQYF. The CDR3 DNA reads as TGCGCCAGCAGTTCCGGCCGGGGTGGCGAGCAGTACTTC.

The chain has TRBV5-1 and TRBJ1-1; perhaps TRBD1 as D (6 bases). V lost 4 bases and J lost 7, with 17 bases in between. This CDR3 comprises 14 residues. The germline V gene encodes CDR1 SGHRS and CDR2 YFSETQ. CDR3 in amino acids: CASSPRRGGGEAFF. The CDR3 bases are TGCGCCAGCAGCCCCCGTAGGGGGGGCGGTGAAGCTTTCTTT.

A few counts support this clone. The chain is built from TRBV19 and TRBJ1-5; the D is unclear. Deletions cut 7 bases from V and 0 bases from J, with 7 bases between. CDR3 size: 13 residues. Germline assignment: CDR1 LNHDA and CDR2 SQIVND (reference sequence). The CDR3 loop reads CASNRDSNQPQHF. DNA for the CDR3: TGTGCCAGTAATCGGGATAGCAATCAGCCCCAGCATTTT.